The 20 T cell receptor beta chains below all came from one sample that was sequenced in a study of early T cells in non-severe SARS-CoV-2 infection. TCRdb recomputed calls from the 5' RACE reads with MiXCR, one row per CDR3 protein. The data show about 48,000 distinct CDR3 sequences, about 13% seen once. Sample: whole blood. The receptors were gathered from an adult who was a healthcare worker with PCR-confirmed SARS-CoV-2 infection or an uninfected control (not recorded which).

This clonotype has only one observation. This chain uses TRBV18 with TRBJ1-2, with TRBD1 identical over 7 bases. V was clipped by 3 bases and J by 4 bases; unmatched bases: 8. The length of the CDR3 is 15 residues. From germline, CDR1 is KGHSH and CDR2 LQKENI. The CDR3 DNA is TGTGCCAGCTCACCCCTTGACAGGGACCCCTATGGCTACACCTTC. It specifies CASSPLDRDPYGYTF. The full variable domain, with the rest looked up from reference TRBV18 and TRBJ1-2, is NAGVMQNPRHLVRRRGQEARLRCSPMKGHSHVYWYRQLPEEGLKFMVYLQKENIIDESGMPKERFSAEFPKEGPSILRIQQVVRGDSAAYFCASSPLDRDPYGYTFGSGTRLTVV.

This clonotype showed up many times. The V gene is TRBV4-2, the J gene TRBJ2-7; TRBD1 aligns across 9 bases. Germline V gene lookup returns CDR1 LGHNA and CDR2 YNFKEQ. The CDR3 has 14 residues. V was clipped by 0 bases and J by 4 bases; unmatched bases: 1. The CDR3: CASSQEQGAYEQYF. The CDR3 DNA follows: TGTGCCAGCAGCCAAGAACAGGGGGCGTACGAGCAGTACTTC.

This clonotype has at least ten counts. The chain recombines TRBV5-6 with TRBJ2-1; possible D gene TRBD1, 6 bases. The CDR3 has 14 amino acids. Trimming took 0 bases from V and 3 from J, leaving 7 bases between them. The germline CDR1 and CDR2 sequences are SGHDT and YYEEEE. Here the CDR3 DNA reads TGTGCCAGCAGCTTGGCGGACAGCTACAATGAGCAGTTCTTC. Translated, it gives CASSLADSYNEQFF. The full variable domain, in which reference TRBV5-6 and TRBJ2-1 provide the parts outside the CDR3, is DAGVTQSPTHLIKTRGQQVTLRCSPKSGHDTVSWYQQALGQGPQFIFQYYEEEERQRGNFPDRFSGHQFPNYSSELNVNALLLGDSALYLCASSLADSYNEQFFGPGTRLTVL.

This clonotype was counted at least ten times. The CDR3 here is CASSMETNTQYF. Here the CDR3 DNA reads TGTGCCAGCAGTATGGAAACCAATACGCAGTATTTT. The V call is TRBV2, the J call TRBJ2-3; D is undetermined. The CDR3 consists of 12 residues. Germline V CDR1 and CDR2: SNHLY, FYNNEI. The V gene lost 5 bases and the J gene lost 7 bases, with 10 bases spanning the gap.

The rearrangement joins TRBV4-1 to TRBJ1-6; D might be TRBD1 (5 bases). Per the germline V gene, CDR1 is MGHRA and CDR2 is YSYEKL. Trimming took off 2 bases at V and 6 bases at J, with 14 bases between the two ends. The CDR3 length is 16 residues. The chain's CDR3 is CASSQLGRGGNSPLHF. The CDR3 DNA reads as TGCGCCAGCAGCCAACTAGGACGGGGCGGTAATTCACCCCTCCACTTT.

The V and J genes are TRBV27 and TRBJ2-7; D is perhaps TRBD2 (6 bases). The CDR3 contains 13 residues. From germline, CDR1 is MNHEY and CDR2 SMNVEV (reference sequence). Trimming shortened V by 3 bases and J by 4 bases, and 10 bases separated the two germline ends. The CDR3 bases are TGTGCCAGCAGTTTTCGGGAGTGGTACGAGCAGTACTTC. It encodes CASSFREWYEQYF.

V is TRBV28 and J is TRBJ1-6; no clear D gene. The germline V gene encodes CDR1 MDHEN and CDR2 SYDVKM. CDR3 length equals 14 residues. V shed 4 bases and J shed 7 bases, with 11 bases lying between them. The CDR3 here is CASSSRIRNSPLHF. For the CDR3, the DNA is TGTGCCAGCAGTTCCAGGATTAGGAATTCACCCCTCCACTTT. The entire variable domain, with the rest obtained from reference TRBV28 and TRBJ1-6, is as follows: DVKVTQSSRYLVKRTGEKVFLECVQDMDHENMFWYRQDPGLGLRLIYFSYDVKMKEKGDIPEGYSVSREKKERFSLILESASTNQTSMYLCASSSRIRNSPLHFGNGTRLTVT.

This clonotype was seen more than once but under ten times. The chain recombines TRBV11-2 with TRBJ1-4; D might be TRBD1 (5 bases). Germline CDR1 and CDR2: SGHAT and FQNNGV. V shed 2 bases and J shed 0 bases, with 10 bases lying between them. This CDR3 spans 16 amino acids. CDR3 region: CASSLMGGTTNEKLFF. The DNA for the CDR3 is TGTGCCAGCAGCTTAATGGGGGGGACAACTAATGAAAAACTGTTTTTT.

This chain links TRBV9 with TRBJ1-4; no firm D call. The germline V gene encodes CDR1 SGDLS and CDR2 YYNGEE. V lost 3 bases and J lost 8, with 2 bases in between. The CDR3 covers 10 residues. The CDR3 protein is CASSGEKLFF. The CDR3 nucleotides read TGTGCCAGCAGCGGGGAAAAACTGTTTTTT. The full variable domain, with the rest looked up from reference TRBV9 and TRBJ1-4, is DSGVTQTPKHLITATGQRVTLRCSPRSGDLSVYWYQQSLDQGLQFLIQYYNGEERAKGNILERFSAQQFPDLHSELNLSSLELGDSALYFCASSGEKLFFGSGTQLSVL.

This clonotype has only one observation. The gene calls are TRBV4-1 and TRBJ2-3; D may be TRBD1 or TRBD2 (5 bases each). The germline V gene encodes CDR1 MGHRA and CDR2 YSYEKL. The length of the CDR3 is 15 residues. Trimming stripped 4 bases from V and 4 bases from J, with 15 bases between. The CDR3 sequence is CASSPQRPGPDTQYF. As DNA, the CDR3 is TGCGCCAGCAGCCCCCAACGTCCGGGACCAGATACGCAGTATTTT.

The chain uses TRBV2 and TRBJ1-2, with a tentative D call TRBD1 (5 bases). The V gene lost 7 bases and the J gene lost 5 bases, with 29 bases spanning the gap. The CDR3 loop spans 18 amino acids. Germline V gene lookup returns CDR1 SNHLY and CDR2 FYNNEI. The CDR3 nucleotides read TGTGCCAGCACCCCCCGAGGCGGGGGAGTGTCGGTTTTATATGGCTACACCTTC. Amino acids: CASTPRGGGVSVLYGYTF.

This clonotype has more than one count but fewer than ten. The CDR3 DNA is TGTGCCTGGAGTGTACAGGGGGAGCAGCCCCAGCATTTT. This sequence encodes CAWSVQGEQPQHF. This chain links TRBV30 with TRBJ1-5; 8 positions agree with TRBD1. CDR3 length equals 13 residues. The junction had 2 bases not matched to a gene; V was cut back by 0 bases and J by 7 bases. Germline CDR1 GTSNPN, CDR2 SVGIG (reference sequence).

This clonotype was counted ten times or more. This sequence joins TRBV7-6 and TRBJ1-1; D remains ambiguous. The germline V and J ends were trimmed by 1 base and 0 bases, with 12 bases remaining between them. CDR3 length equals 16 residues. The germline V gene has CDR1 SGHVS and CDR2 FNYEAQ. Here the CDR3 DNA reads TGTGCCAGCAGCTTAGGTGGGCCCCACCTGAACACTGAAGCTTTCTTT. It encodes CASSLGGPHLNTEAFF.

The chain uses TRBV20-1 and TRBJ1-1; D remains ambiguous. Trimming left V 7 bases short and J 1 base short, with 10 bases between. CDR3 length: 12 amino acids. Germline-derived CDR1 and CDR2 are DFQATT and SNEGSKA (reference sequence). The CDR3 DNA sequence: TGCAGTGGAGCTGGGTCGAACACTGAAGCTTTCTTT. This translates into CSGAGSNTEAFF.

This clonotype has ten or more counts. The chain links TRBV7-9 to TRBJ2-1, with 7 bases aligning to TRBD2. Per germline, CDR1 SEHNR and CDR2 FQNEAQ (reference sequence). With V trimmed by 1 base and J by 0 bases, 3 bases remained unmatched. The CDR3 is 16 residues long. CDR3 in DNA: TGTGCCAGCAGCTTAGTGGGCGGGAGCTCCTACAATGAGCAGTTCTTC. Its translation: CASSLVGGSSYNEQFF.

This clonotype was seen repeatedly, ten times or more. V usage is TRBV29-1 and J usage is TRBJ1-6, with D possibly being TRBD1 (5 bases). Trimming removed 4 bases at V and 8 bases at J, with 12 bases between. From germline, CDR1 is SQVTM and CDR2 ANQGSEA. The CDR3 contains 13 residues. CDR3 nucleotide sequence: TGCAGCGTTGGGGCAGGGAGGGATTCACCCCTCCACTTT. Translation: CSVGAGRDSPLHF.

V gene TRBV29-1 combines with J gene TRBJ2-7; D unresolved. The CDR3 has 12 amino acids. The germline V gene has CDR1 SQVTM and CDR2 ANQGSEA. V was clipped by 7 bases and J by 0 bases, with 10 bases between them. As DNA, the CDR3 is TGCAGCGCCGGTACTAACTCCTACGAGCAGTACTTC. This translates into CSAGTNSYEQYF.

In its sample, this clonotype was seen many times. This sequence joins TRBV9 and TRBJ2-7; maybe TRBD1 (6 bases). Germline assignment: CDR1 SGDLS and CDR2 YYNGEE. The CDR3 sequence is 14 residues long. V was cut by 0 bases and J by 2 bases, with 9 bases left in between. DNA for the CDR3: TGTGCCAGCAGCGTAGAGACAGGCCCCTACGAGCAGTACTTC. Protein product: CASSVETGPYEQYF.

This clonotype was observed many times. The CDR3, as DNA: TGTGCCAGCACCCAAGGGACAGGGGATCAGCCCCAGCATTTT. This gives the protein CASTQGTGDQPQHF. This chain joins TRBV5-5 and TRBJ1-5; TRBD1 aligns across 10 bases. V lost 6 bases and J lost 5; bases outside the gene matches: 5. The CDR3 is made up of 14 amino acids. The germline V gene encodes CDR1 SGHKS and CDR2 YYEKEE (reference sequence).

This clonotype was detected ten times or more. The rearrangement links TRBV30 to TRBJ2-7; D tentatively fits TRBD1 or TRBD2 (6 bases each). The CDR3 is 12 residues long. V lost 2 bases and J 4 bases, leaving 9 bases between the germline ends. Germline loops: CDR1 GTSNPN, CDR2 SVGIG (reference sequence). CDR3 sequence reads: CAWSTGRYEQYF. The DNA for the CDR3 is TGTGCCTGGAGTACAGGGAGGTACGAGCAGTACTTC.